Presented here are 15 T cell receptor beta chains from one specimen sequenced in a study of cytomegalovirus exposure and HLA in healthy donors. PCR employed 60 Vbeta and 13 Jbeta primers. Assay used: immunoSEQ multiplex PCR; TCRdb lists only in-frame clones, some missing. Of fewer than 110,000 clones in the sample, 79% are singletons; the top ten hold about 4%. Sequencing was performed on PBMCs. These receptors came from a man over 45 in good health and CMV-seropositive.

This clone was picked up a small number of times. CDR3 in amino acids: CASSPTQLQETQYF. CDR3 DNA sequence: TGTGCCAGCTCACCAACACAGCTCCAAGAGACCCAGTACTTC. The V and J genes are TRBV18 and TRBJ2-5; no clear D gene. Germline V gives CDR1 KGHSH, CDR2 LQKENI. The length of the CDR3 is 14 residues. The germline V and J ends were trimmed by 2 bases and 1 base, with 8 bases remaining between them.

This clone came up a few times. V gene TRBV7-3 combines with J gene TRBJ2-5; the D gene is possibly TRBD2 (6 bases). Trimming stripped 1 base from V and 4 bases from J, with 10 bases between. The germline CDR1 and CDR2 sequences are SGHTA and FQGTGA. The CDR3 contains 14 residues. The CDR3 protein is CASSLNGLPETQYF. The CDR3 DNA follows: TGTGCCAGCAGCTTAAATGGACTACCAGAGACCCAGTACTTC.

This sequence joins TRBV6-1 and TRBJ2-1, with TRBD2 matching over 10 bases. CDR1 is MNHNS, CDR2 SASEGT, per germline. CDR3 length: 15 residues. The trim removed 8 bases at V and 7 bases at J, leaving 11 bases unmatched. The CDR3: CASRGGASGSNEQFF. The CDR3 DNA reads TGTGCCAGCCGGGGGGGGGCTAGCGGGAGTAATGAGCAGTTCTTC.

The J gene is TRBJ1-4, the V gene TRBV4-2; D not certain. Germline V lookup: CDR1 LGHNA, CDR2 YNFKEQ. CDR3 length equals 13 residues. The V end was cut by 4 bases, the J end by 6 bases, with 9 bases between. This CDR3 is CASSRDRYEKLFF. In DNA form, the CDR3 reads TGTGCCAGCAGCCGAGATCGGTATGAAAAACTGTTTTTT.

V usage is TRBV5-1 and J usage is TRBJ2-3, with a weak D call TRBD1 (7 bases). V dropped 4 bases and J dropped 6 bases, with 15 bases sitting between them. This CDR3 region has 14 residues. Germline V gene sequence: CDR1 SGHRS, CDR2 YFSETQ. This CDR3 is CASSQGGGSDTQYF. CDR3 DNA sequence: TGCGCCAGCAGCCAGGGGGGAGGCTCCGATACGCAGTATTTT.

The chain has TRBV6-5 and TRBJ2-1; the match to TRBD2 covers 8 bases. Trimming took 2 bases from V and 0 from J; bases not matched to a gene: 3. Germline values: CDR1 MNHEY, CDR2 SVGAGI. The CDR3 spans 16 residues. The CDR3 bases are TGTGCCAGCAGTTACGGCGGGAGGAGCTCCTACAATGAGCAGTTCTTC. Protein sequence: CASSYGGRSSYNEQFF.

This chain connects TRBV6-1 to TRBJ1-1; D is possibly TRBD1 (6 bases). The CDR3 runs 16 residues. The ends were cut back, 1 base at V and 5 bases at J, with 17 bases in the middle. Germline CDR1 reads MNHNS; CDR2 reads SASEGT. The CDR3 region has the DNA TGTGCCAGCAGTGAAGGGCAGGGGCTCCGATGGACTGAAGCTTTCTTT. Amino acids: CASSEGQGLRWTEAFF.

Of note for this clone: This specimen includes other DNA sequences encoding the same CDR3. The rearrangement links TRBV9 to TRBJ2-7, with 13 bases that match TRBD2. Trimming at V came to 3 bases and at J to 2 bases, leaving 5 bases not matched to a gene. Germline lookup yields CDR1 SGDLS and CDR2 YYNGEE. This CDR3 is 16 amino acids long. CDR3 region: CASSGGGTSGTYEQYF. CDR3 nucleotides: TGTGCCAGCAGCGGGGGGGGGACTAGCGGGACCTACGAGCAGTACTTC.

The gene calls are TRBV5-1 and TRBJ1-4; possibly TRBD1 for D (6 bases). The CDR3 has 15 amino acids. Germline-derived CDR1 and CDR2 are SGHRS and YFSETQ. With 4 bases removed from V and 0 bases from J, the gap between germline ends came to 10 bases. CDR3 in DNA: TGCGCCAGCAGCAGGGGGACGGCAACTAATGAAAAACTGTTTTTT. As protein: CASSRGTATNEKLFF.

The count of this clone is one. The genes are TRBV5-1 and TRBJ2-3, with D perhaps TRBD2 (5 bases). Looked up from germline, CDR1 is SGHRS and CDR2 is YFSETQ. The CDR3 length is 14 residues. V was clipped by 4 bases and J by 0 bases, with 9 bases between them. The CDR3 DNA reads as TGCGCCAGCAGCGAGGGAGTCAGCACAGATACGCAGTATTTT. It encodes CASSEGVSTDTQYF.

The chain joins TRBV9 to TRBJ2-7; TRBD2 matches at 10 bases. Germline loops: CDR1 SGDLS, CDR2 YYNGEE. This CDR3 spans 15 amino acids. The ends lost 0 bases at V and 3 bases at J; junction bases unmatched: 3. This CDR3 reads CASSVAPSGSYEQYF. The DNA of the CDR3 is TGTGCCAGCAGCGTAGCTCCTAGCGGGAGCTACGAGCAGTACTTC.

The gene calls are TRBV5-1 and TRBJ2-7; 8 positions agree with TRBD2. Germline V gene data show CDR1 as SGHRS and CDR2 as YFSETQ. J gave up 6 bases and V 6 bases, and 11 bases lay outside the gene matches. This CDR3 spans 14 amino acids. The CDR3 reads CASNPGTRDLEQYF. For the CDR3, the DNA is TGCGCCAGCAACCCCGGGACTAGGGATCTCGAGCAGTACTTC.

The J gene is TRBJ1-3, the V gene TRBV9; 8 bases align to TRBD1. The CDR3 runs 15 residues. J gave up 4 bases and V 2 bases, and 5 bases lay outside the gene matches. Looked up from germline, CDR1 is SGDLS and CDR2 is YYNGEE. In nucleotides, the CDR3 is TGTGCCAGCAGCGTGACGACAGGGGCGGGAAACACCATATATTTT. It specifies CASSVTTGAGNTIYF.

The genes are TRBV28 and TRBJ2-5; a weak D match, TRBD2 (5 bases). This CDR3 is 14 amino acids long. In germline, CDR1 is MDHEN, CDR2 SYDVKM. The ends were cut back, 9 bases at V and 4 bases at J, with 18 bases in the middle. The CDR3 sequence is CASRGGGSIETQYF. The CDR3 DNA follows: TGTGCCAGTCGAGGAGGTGGGAGCATAGAGACCCAGTACTTC.

The CDR3 loop is CASSLLVAGVINTQYF. The CDR3 DNA reads as TGTGCCAGCAGCTTACTTGTAGCGGGAGTGATTAATACGCAGTATTTT. The chain carries TRBV7-9 and TRBJ2-3; 9 positions match TRBD2. V trimming: 2 bases; J trimming: 7 bases; junction bases outside the gene matches: 10. The CDR3 has 16 residues. The germline V gene encodes CDR1 SEHNR and CDR2 FQNEAQ (reference sequence).